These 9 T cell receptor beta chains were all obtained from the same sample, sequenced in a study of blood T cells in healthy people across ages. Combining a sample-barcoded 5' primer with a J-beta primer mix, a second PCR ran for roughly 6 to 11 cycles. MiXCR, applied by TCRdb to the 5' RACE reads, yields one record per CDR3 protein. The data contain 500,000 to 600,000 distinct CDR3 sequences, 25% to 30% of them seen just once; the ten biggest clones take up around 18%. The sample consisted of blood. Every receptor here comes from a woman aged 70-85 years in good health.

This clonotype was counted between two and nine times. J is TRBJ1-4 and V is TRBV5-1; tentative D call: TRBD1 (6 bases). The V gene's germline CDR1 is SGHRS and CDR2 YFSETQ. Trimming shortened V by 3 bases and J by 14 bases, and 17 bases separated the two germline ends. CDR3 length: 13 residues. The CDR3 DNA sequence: TGCGCCAGCAGCTATGATTTTACAGGGTATCTGTTTTTT. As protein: CASSYDFTGYLFF. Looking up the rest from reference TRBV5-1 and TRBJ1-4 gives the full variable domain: KAGVTQTPRYLIKTRGQQVTLSCSPISGHRSVSWYQQTPGQGLQFLFEYFSETQRNKGNFPGRFSGRQFSNSRSEMNVSTLELGDSALYLCASSYDFTGYLFFGSGTQLSVL.

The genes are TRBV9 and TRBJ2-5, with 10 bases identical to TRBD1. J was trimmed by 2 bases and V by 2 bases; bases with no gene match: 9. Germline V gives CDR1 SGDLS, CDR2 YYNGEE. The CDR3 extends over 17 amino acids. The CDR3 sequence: CASSVRMGQGIQETQYF. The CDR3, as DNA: TGTGCCAGCAGCGTTAGAATGGGACAGGGGATTCAAGAGACCCAGTACTTC.

The CDR3 region is CAITAGQKETQYF. DNA of the CDR3: TGTGCCATCACTGCCGGACAGAAAGAGACCCAGTACTTC. V and J are TRBV10-3 and TRBJ2-5, with a tentative D call TRBD1 (6 bases). V was clipped by 7 bases and J by 3 bases, with 12 bases between them. CDR3 size: 13 residues. Germline-derived CDR1 and CDR2 are ENHRY and SYGVKD.

CDR3 loop: CSVGGAGGNQPQHF. CDR3 DNA sequence: TGCAGCGTCGGTGGGGCAGGGGGCAATCAGCCCCAGCATTTT. The chain carries TRBV29-1 and TRBJ1-5, with D perhaps matching TRBD1 (6 bases). V gave up 6 bases and J gave up 2 bases, with 14 bases separating them. The CDR3 runs to 14 residues. From germline, CDR1 is SQVTM and CDR2 ANQGSEA.

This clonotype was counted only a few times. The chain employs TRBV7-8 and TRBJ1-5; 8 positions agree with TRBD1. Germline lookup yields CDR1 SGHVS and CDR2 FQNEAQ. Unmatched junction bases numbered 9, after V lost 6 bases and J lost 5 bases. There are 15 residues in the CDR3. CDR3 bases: TGTGCCAGCAGACCCGGACAGGGAAGGCATCAGCCCCAGCATTTT. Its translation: CASRPGQGRHQPQHF.

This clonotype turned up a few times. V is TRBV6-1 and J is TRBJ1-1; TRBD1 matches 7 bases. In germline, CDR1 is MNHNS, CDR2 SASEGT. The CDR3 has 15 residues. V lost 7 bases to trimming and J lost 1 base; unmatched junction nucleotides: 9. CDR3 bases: TGTGCCAGCACTATAATGGGACAGAGGAACACTGAAGCTTTCTTT. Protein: CASTIMGQRNTEAFF.

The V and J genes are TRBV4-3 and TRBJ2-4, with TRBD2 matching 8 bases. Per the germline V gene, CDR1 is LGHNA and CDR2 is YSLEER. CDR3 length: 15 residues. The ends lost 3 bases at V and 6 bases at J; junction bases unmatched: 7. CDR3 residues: CASSQSTSGRNIQYF. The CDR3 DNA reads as TGCGCCAGCAGCCAGAGTACTAGCGGTAGAAACATTCAGTACTTC.

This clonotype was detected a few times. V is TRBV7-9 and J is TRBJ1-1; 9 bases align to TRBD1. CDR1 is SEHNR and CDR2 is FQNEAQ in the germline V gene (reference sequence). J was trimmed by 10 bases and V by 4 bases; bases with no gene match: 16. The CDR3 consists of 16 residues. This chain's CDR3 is CASSSYRDREGSRAFF. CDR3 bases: TGTGCCAGCAGCTCCTACCGGGACAGGGAAGGTAGTAGAGCTTTCTTT.

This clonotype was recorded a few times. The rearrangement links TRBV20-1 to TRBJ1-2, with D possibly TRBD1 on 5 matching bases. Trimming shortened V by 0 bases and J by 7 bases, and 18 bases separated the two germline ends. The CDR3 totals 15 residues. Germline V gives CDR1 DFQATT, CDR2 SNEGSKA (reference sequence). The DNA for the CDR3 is TGCAGTGCTAGAGATCAAATGGGAGGGGCGGGTGGCTACACCTTC. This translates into CSARDQMGGAGGYTF.